Given below is one TCR beta chain in context. Repertoires were generated with immunoSEQ multiplex PCR, while TCRdb's copy carries only in-frame clones and drops some. This table holds 85,000 to 100,000 clones, about 89% found once. CDR1 SNHLY and CDR2 FYNNEI come from the germline V gene. Trimming shortened V by 6 bases and J by 6 bases, and 21 bases separated the two germline ends. This CDR3 is built from 17 residues. The data were obtained in a study of OX40 agonist ivuxolimab in advanced cancers. The genes are TRBV2 and TRBJ2-6; D may be TRBD1 or TRBD2 (5 bases each). The starting material was CD4+ or CD8+ T cells sorted from blood, obtained in a trial of the OX40 agonist ivuxolimab. The source is an adult with an advanced solid tumor such as melanoma, head and neck, liver or kidney cancer. In nucleotides, the CDR3 is TGTGCCAGCAGCCAAGCTCGGGGCCCCCCACTGGCCAACGTCCTGACTTTC. Protein: CASSQARGPPLANVLTF.